This T cell receptor beta chain was identified in a study of shared T cell receptors in the human thymus. Sequenced by immunoSEQ multiplex PCR; TCRdb stores in-frame clones only, minus some. Of 630,000 or so clones listed, around 87% are singletons. Germline CDR1 reads SGHTS; CDR2 reads YDEGEE. The germline V and J ends were trimmed by 4 bases and 6 bases, with 19 bases remaining between them. The CDR3 totals 15 residues. Separately, the same data were catalogued under a study of human thymus T cells. That source notes: Serving as donors were healthy Finnish infants, each of whom was having open corrective surgery for congenital heart defects. Thymic tissue was derived from resections collected during corrective heart surgery. Thymic as well as blood repertoires seemed to favor certain V and J genes unevenly. Related research reported highly overlapping thymic repertoires among unrelated individuals.

The genes are TRBV5-8 and TRBJ1-2, with TRBD1 as a possible D gene (6 bases). Sequenced material: thymocytes. The TCR originated in a boy younger than two with a congenital heart defect. The CDR3 DNA reads as TGTGCCAGCAGCCTAAGGGGGACAATGGAGAATGGCTACACCTTC. This codes for CASSLRGTMENGYTF.